These 23 T cell receptor beta chains came from one sample sequenced in a study of blood T cell repertoires in COVID-19. Profiled with immunoSEQ multiplex PCR; TCRdb holds only in-frame clones, not every one. The sample shows 100,000 or so clones, 85% of them seen only once. Sequenced sample: peripheral blood. Receptor source: a man aged 45-60 years with active or convalescent COVID-19.

V and J are TRBV2 and TRBJ1-3; 8 positions match TRBD1. The CDR3 has 15 amino acids. Germline CDR1 reads SNHLY; CDR2 reads FYNNEI. V shed 5 bases, J shed 3 bases, and the junction held 6 bases outside the gene matches. Written as DNA, the CDR3 is TGTGCCAGCAGTTCCGGACAGGGAGGTGGAAACACCATATATTTT. Translated, it gives CASSSGQGGGNTIYF. The full variable domain, completed using reference TRBV2 and TRBJ1-3, is EPEVTQTPSHQVTQMGQEVILRCVPISNHLYFYWYRQILGQKVEFLVSFYNNEISEKSEIFDDQFSVERPDGSNFTLKIRSTKLEDSAMYFCASSSGQGGGNTIYFGEGSWLTVV.

The V call is TRBV29-1, the J call TRBJ1-2; a possible D gene is TRBD1 (5 bases). Trimming stripped 3 bases from V and 5 bases from J, with 10 bases between. This CDR3 is built from 12 residues. Germline V gives CDR1 SQVTM, CDR2 ANQGSEA. CDR3 in DNA: TGCAGCGTTGACCAGGGCTTATATGGCTACACCTTC. Translating gives CSVDQGLYGYTF.

V is TRBV14 and J is TRBJ2-6; D might be TRBD2 (7 bases). This CDR3 has 17 amino acids. Trimming removed 4 bases from V and 2 bases from J, with 15 bases in between. Germline-derived CDR1 and CDR2 are SGHDN and FVKESK. This CDR3 is CASSRQWGGAGANVLTF. CDR3 DNA: TGTGCCAGCAGCCGCCAGTGGGGGGGCGCTGGGGCCAACGTCCTGACTTTC.

The chain couples TRBV9 to TRBJ2-7, with D tentatively TRBD2 (6 bases). Trimming stripped 4 bases from V and 0 bases from J, with 11 bases between. The CDR3 has 14 amino acids. Germline V gene lookup returns CDR1 SGDLS and CDR2 YYNGEE. The CDR3 spells CASSPRDFSYEQYF. The CDR3 DNA reads as TGTGCCAGCAGCCCACGGGACTTCTCCTACGAGCAGTACTTC.

The J gene is TRBJ2-7, the V gene TRBV18; D may be TRBD2 (5 bases). The CDR3 has 16 amino acids. The V end was cut by 2 bases, the J end by 7 bases, with 21 bases between. From germline, CDR1 is KGHSH and CDR2 LQKENI. DNA of the CDR3: TGTGCCAGCTCACCAAGAGCGGTGGGAGTTGGGTGGGAGCAGTACTTC. This translates into CASSPRAVGVGWEQYF.

The V gene is TRBV29-1, the J gene TRBJ1-1; D may be TRBD1 (5 bases). The germline V gene encodes CDR1 SQVTM and CDR2 ANQGSEA. Trimming stripped 3 bases from V and 1 base from J, with 18 bases between. CDR3 length: 16 residues. CDR3 coding DNA: TGCAGCGTTGATCGGCAGGGTGGGGTCAGGAACACTGAAGCTTTCTTT. Protein sequence: CSVDRQGGVRNTEAFF.

This clone was counted a few times. The rearrangement uses TRBV10-3 and TRBJ2-5, with D possibly matching TRBD1 (7 bases). The CDR3 has 15 residues. Germline CDR1 reads ENHRY; CDR2 reads SYGVKD. Between the trimmed V and J ends, which lost 5 bases and 4 bases, there was a span of 17 bases. The CDR3 protein is CAISPYLQGGETQYF. CDR3 bases: TGTGCCATCAGTCCCTACCTGCAGGGGGGAGAGACCCAGTACTTC.

This clone was picked up a small number of times. V and J are TRBV6-5 and TRBJ2-2, with TRBD1 matching over 10 bases. Germline CDR1 reads MNHEY; CDR2 reads SVGAGI. The V segment lost 7 bases and the J segment 4 bases; nucleotides outside the gene matches: 6. The CDR3 contains 15 residues. The CDR3 sequence is CASIRDRGSTGELFF. CDR3 DNA: TGTGCCAGCATCCGGGACAGGGGATCCACCGGGGAGCTGTTTTTT.

The V call is TRBV21-1, the J call TRBJ1-3. TRBV21-1 is assigned pseudogene status. This CDR3 has 13 residues. The CDR3 DNA is TGTGCCTGCAACCGGGACTGTGGAAACACCATATATTTT. This sequence encodes CACNRDCGNTIYF.

V is TRBV5-5 and J is TRBJ2-3; 10 bases align to TRBD2. The trim removed 1 base at V and 3 bases at J, leaving 5 bases unmatched. The V gene's germline CDR1 is SGHKS and CDR2 YYEKEE (reference sequence). This CDR3 comprises 16 residues. CDR3 in amino acids: CASSLSGRAGTDTQYF. CDR3 nucleotides: TGTGCCAGCAGCTTGAGCGGGAGGGCCGGGACAGATACGCAGTATTTT. Full variable domain (missing parts from reference TRBV5-5 and TRBJ2-3): DAGVTQSPTHLIKTRGQQVTLRCSPISGHKSVSWYQQVLGQGPQFIFQYYEKEERGRGNFPDRFSARQFPNYSSELNVNALLLGDSALYLCASSLSGRAGTDTQYFGPGTRLTVL.

This clone was picked up many times. This chain connects TRBV9 to TRBJ1-2, with D tentatively TRBD1 (5 bases). The CDR3 spans 13 residues. Between the trimmed V and J ends, which lost 3 bases and 4 bases, there was a span of 10 bases. Germline CDR1 is SGDLS and CDR2 is YYNGEE. The CDR3 protein is CASSGPQGYGYTF. CDR3 sequence (DNA): TGTGCCAGCAGCGGCCCCCAGGGCTATGGCTACACCTTC.

The V and J genes are TRBV5-1 and TRBJ2-2, with D possibly matching TRBD2 (6 bases). Germline-derived CDR1 and CDR2 are SGHRS and YFSETQ. With 4 bases removed from V and 3 bases from J, the gap between germline ends came to 19 bases. CDR3 length: 17 residues. In nucleotides, the CDR3 is TGCGCCAGCAGCCACACTTCTACGCAGCGGGACACCGGGGAGCTGTTTTTT. It specifies CASSHTSTQRDTGELFF.

V usage is TRBV11-3 and J usage is TRBJ1-1; 7 nucleotides line up with TRBD1. This CDR3 has 16 residues. Per germline, CDR1 SGHNT and CDR2 YENEEA. V lost 3 bases and J lost 1; bases outside the gene matches: 8. This CDR3 is CASSLDSWTGNTEAFF. In DNA form, the CDR3 reads TGTGCCAGCAGCTTGGACTCTTGGACAGGGAACACTGAAGCTTTCTTT.

The V call is TRBV7-2, the J call TRBJ2-7; D is possibly TRBD1 (5 bases). The V and J ends lost 0 bases and 6 bases respectively, with 15 bases between them. This CDR3 has 15 residues. Looked up from germline, CDR1 is SGHTA and CDR2 is FQGNSA. For the CDR3, the DNA is TGTGCCAGCAGCTTAGCTCGTCCAGGGTTAGGCGAGCAGTACTTC. Amino acids: CASSLARPGLGEQYF. The entire variable domain, with the rest obtained from reference TRBV7-2 and TRBJ2-7, is as follows: GAGVSQSPSNKVTEKGKDVELRCDPISGHTALYWYRQSLGQGLEFLIYFQGNSAPDKSGLPSDRFSAERTGGSVSTLTIQRTQQEDSAVYLCASSLARPGLGEQYFGPGTRLTVT.

This chain links TRBV15 with TRBJ2-5, with 14 bases matching TRBD2. CDR3 length: 17 residues. The germline V gene encodes CDR1 LNHNV and CDR2 YYDKDF (reference sequence). The V and J ends lost 1 base and 4 bases, in that order; junction bases with no gene match: 5. This chain's CDR3 is CATSRGGLAGEGETQYF. As DNA, the CDR3 is TGTGCCACCAGCAGAGGGGGACTAGCGGGAGAGGGAGAGACCCAGTACTTC. Variable domain in full (rest from reference TRBV15 and TRBJ2-5): DAMVIQNPRYQVTQFGKPVTLSCSQTLNHNVMYWYQQKSSQAPKLLFHYYDKDFNNEADTPDNFQSRRPNTSFCFLDIRSPGLGDTAMYLCATSRGGLAGEGETQYFGPGTRLLVL.

The chain uses TRBV3-1 (or the pseudogene TRBV3-2) and TRBJ2-7; D unclear. Germline CDR1 is LGHDT and CDR2 is YNNKEL (reference sequence). The V end was cut by 2 bases, the J end by 5 bases, with 4 bases between. The CDR3 has 11 residues. The CDR3 loop reads CASSQSDEQYF. Here the CDR3 DNA reads TGTGCCAGCAGCCAATCCGACGAGCAGTACTTC.

The gene calls are TRBV6-5 and TRBJ1-2, with 9 positions matching TRBD1. Germline CDR1 is MNHEY and CDR2 is SVGAGI. V was pared by 6 bases and J by 2 bases, with 7 bases of the junction left unmatched. The CDR3 has 15 residues. Here the CDR3 reads CASRMGQGNNYGYTF. In DNA, the CDR3 is TGTGCCAGCAGAATGGGACAGGGTAACAACTATGGCTACACCTTC.

This clone was counted once. The chain couples TRBV18 to TRBJ2-7; 8 nucleotides agree with TRBD1. CDR1 and CDR2 from the germline V gene are KGHSH and LQKENI. CDR3 length: 12 amino acids. The J segment lost 6 bases and the V segment lost 5 bases, leaving 3 bases of the junction unmatched. CDR3 in DNA: TGTGCCAGCTCAGGGGGGACAGGCGAGCAGTACTTC. It translates to CASSGGTGEQYF. Full variable domain (rest looked up from reference TRBV18 and TRBJ2-7): NAGVMQNPRHLVRRRGQEARLRCSPMKGHSHVYWYRQLPEEGLKFMVYLQKENIIDESGMPKERFSAEFPKEGPSILRIQQVVRGDSAAYFCASSGGTGEQYFGPGTRLTVT.

The J gene is TRBJ2-2, the V gene TRBV7-3, with D maybe TRBD2 (6 bases). The ends were cut back, 5 bases at V and 3 bases at J, with 10 bases in the middle. The CDR3 contains 14 residues. The germline V gene has CDR1 SGHTA and CDR2 FQGTGA. CDR3 bases: TGTGCCAGCAGCCCTCGGAGGGACACCGGGGAGCTGTTTTTT. As protein: CASSPRRDTGELFF.

The V call is TRBV6-2 or TRBV6-3, the J call TRBJ1-5; 9 nucleotides line up with TRBD1. This CDR3 comprises 16 residues. CDR1 and CDR2 (germline): MNHEY, SVGEGT. Trimming removed 0 bases from V and 7 bases from J; junction bases left unmatched: 7. The CDR3 DNA reads TGTGCCAGCAGTTACTCGGCCGGGACAGGGTTACAGCCCCAGCATTTT. As protein: CASSYSAGTGLQPQHF.

This sequence joins TRBV18 and TRBJ2-4; 11 bases are shared with TRBD2. Germline loops: CDR1 KGHSH, CDR2 LQKENI. Unmatched junction bases numbered 13, after V lost 0 bases and J lost 9 bases. The CDR3 consists of 18 residues. CDR3: CASSPPRTLAGAGGIQYF. CDR3 DNA: TGTGCCAGCTCACCACCGCGGACACTAGCGGGAGCCGGAGGCATTCAGTACTTC.

V usage is TRBV6-5 and J usage is TRBJ2-1, with 11 bases aligning to TRBD2. The trim removed 6 bases at V and 3 bases at J, leaving 4 bases unmatched. CDR3 size: 15 residues. Germline V gives CDR1 MNHEY, CDR2 SVGAGI. Here the CDR3 reads CASSPGTSGYNEQFF. DNA of the CDR3: TGTGCCAGCAGCCCCGGGACTAGCGGCTACAATGAGCAGTTCTTC.

The chain is built from TRBV7-8 and TRBJ2-1; the D is unclear. Germline CDR1 is SGHVS and CDR2 is FQNEAQ. V was cut by 5 bases and J by 4 bases, with 15 bases left in between. This CDR3 spans 15 amino acids. The CDR3 DNA reads TGTGCCAGCAGCCAAACAATTGCAGTGTACAATGAGCAGTTCTTC. It codes for CASSQTIAVYNEQFF.